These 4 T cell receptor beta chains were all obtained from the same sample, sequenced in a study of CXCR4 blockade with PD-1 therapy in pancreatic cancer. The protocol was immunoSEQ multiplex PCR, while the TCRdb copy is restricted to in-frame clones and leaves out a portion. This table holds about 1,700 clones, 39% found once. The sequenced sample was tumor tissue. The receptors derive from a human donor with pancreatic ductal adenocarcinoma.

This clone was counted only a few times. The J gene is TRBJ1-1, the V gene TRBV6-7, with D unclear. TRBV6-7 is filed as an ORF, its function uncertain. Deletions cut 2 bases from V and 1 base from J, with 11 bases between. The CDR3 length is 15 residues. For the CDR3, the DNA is TGTGCCAGCAGTTACAAATTAGAGGGGAACACTGAAGCTTTCTTT. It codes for CASSYKLEGNTEAFF.

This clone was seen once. In nucleotides, the CDR3 is TGTGCCAGCCAGGTGGCAGGGCTAAATGAAAAACTGTTTTTT. Translation gives CASQVAGLNEKLFF. V usage is TRBV6-8 and J usage is TRBJ1-4, with a possible D match to TRBD1 (5 bases). CDR1 MNHGY and CDR2 SAAAGT come from the germline V gene. The V and J ends lost 8 bases and 5 bases respectively, with 15 bases between them. The CDR3 length is 14 residues.

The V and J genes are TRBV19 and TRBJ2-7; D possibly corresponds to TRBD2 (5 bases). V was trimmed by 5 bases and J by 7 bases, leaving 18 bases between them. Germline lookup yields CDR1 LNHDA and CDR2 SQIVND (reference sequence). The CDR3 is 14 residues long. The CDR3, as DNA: TGTGCCAGTAGTTTCTACAGCGGAGATGGGGAGCAGTACTTC. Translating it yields CASSFYSGDGEQYF. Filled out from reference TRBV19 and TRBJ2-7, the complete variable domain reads DGGITQSPKYLFRKEGQNVTLSCEQNLNHDAMYWYRQDPGQGLRLIYYSQIVNDFQKGDIAEGYSVSREKKESFPLTVTSAQKNPTAFYLCASSFYSGDGEQYFGPGTRLTVT.

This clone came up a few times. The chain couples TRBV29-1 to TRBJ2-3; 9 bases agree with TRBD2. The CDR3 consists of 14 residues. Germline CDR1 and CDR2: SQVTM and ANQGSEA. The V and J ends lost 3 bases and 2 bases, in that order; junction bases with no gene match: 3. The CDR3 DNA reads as TGCAGCGTTGACCGCGGGAGGGCCACAGATACGCAGTATTTT. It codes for CSVDRGRATDTQYF.